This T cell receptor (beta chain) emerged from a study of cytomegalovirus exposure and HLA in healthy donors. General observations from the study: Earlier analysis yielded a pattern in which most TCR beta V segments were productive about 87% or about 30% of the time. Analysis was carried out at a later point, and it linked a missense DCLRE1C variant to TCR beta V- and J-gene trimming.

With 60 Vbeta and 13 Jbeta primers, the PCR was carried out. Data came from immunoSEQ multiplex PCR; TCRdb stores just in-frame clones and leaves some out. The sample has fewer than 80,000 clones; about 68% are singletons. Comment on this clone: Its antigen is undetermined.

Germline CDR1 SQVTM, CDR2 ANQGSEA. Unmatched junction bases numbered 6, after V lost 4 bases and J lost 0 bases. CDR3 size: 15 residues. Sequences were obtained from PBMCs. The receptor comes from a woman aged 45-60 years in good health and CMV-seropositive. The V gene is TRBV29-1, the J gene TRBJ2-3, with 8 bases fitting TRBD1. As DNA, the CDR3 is TGCAGCGTTGCTAAGAGGGACAGGAGCACAGATACGCAGTATTTT. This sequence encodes CSVAKRDRSTDTQYF.